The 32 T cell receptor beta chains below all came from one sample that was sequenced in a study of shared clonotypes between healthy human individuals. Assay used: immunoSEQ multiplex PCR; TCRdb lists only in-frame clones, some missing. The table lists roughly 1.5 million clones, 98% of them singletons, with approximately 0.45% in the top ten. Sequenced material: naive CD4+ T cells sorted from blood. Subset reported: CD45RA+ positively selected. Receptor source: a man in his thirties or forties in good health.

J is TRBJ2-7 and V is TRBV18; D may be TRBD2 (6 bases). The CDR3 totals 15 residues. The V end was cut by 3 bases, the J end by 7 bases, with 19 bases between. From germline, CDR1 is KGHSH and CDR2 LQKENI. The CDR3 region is CASSPSGLGWEEQYF. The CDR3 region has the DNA TGTGCCAGCTCACCTTCGGGACTGGGGTGGGAGGAGCAGTACTTC.

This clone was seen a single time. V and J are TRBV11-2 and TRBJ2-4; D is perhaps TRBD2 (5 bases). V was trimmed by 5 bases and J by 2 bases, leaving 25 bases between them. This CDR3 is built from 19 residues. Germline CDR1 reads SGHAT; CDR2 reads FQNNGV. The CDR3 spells CASSQASGRTWESKNIQYF. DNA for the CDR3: TGTGCCAGCAGCCAGGCGTCTGGGCGGACCTGGGAGTCCAAAAACATTCAGTACTTC.

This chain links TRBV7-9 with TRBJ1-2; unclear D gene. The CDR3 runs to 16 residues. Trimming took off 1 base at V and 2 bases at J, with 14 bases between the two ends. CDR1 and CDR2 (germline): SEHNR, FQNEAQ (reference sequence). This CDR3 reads CASSLELLRSNYGYTF. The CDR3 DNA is TGTGCCAGCAGCTTAGAGTTATTACGGTCCAACTATGGCTACACCTTC. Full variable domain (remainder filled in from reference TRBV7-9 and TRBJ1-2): DTGVSQNPRHKITKRGQNVTFRCDPISEHNRLYWYRQTLGQGPEFLTYFQNEAQLEKSRLLSDRFSAERPKGSFSTLEIQRTEQGDSAMYLCASSLELLRSNYGYTFGSGTRLTVV.

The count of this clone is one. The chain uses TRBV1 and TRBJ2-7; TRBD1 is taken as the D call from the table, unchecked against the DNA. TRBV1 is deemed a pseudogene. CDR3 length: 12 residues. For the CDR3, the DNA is TGCACCAACCAATGGGGCCCCTACGAGCAGTACTTC. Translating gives CTNQWGPYEQYF.

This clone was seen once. CDR3 bases: TGTGCCAGCAGCTCCCGGACAGGGTCCCTAATGAGCACTGAAGCTTTCTTT. This codes for CASSSRTGSLMSTEAFF. This chain links TRBV5-5 with TRBJ1-1; 8 bases are shared with TRBD1. There are 17 residues in the CDR3. The V gene's germline CDR1 is SGHKS and CDR2 YYEKEE (reference sequence). The V gene end was trimmed by 3 bases and the J gene end by 4 bases; junction bases not matched to a gene: 14.

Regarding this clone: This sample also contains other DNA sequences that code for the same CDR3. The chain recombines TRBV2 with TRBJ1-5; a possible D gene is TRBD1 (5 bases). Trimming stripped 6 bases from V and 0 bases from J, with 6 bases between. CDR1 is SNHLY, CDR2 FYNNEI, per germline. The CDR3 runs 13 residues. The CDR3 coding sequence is TGTGCCAGCAGCGGGACTAGCAATCAGCCCCAGCATTTT. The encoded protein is CASSGTSNQPQHF.

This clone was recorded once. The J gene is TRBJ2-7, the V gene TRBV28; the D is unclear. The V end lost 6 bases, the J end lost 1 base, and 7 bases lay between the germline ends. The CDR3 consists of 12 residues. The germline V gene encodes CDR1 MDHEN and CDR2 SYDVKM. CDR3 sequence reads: CASSRYSYEQYF. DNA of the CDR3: TGTGCCAGCAGCCGGTATTCCTACGAGCAGTACTTC.

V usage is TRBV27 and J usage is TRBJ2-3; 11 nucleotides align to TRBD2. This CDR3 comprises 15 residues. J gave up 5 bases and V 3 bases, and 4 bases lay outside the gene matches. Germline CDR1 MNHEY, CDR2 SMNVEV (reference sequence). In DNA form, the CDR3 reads TGTGCCAGCAGTTTTAGCGGGAGGGCCGGAGATACGCAGTATTTT. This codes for CASSFSGRAGDTQYF.

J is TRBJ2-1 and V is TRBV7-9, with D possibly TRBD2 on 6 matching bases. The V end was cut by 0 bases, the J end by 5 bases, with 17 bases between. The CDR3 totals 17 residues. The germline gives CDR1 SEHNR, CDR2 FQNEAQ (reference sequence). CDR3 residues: CASSLAASAQPDNEQFF. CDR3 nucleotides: TGTGCCAGCAGCTTAGCCGCTAGCGCCCAACCCGACAATGAGCAGTTCTTC.

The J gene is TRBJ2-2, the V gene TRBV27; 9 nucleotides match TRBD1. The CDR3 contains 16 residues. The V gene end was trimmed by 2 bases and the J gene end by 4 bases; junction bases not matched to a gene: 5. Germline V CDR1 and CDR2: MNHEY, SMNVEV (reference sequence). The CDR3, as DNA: TGTGCCAGCAGTTTAGGCGGGACAGGGATCACCGGGGAGCTGTTTTTT. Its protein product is CASSLGGTGITGELFF.

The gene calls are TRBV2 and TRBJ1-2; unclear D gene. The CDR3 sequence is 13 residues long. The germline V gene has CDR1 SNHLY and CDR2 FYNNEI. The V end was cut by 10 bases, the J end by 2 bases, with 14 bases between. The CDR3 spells CATQPDLNYGYTF. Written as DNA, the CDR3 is TGTGCCACCCAACCGGACCTGAACTATGGCTACACCTTC.

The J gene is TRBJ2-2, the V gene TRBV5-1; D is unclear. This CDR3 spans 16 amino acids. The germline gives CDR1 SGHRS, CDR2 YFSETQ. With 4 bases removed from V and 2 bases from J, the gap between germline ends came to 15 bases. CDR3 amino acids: CASSPGTRINTGELFF. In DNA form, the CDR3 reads TGCGCCAGCAGCCCAGGCACCCGCATTAACACCGGGGAGCTGTTTTTT.

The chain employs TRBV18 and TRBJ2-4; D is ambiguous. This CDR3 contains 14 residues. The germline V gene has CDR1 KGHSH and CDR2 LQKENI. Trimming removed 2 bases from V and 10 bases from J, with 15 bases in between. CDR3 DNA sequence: TGTGCCAGCTCACCAGAAGGTACACTCGGGATTCAGTACTTC. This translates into CASSPEGTLGIQYF.

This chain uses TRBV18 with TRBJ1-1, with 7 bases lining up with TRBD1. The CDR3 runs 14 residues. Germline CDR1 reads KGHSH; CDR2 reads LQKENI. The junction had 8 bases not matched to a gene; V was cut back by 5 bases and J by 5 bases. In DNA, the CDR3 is TGTGCCAGCTCAGCAGACAGGGTGGGGACTGAAGCTTTCTTT. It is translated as CASSADRVGTEAFF.

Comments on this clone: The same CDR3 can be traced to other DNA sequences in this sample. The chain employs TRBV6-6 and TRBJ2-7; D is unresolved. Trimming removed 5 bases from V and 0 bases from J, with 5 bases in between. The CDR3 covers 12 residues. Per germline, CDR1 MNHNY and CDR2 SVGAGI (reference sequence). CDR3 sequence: CASSQSSYEQYF. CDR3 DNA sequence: TGTGCCAGCAGTCAAAGCTCCTACGAGCAGTACTTC.

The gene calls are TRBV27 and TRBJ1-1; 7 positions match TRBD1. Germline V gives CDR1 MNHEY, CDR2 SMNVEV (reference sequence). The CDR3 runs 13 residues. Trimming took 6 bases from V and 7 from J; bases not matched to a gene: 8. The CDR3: CASSLEGAGEAFF. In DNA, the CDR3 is TGTGCCAGCAGCTTAGAGGGGGCAGGTGAAGCTTTCTTT.

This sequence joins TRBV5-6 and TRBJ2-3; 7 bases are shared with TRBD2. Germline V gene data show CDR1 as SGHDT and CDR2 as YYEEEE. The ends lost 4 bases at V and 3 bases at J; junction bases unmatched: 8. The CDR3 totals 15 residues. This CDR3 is CASSPRTSRTDTQYF. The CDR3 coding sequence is TGTGCCAGCAGCCCGAGGACTAGTCGTACAGATACGCAGTATTTT.

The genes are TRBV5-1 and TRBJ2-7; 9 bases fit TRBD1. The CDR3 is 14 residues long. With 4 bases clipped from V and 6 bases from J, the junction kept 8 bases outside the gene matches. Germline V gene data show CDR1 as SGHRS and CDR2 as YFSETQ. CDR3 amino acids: CASSQGQGYFEQYF. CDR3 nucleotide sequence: TGCGCCAGCAGCCAGGGACAGGGTTACTTCGAGCAGTACTTC. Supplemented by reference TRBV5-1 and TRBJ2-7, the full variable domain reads KAGVTQTPRYLIKTRGQQVTLSCSPISGHRSVSWYQQTPGQGLQFLFEYFSETQRNKGNFPGRFSGRQFSNSRSEMNVSTLELGDSALYLCASSQGQGYFEQYFGPGTRLTVT.

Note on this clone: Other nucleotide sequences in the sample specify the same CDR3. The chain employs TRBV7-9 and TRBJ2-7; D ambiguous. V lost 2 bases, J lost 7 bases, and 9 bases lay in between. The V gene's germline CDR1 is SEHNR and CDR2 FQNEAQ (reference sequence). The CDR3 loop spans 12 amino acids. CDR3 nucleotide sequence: TGTGCCAGCAGCTTACTAGTTGGTGAGCAGTACTTC. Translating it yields CASSLLVGEQYF.

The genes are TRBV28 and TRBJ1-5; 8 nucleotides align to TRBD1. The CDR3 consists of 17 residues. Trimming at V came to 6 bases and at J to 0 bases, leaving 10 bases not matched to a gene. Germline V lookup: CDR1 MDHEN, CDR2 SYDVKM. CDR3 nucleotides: TGTGCCAGCAGCACCGGACAGGGAAGAAGTAGCAATCAGCCCCAGCATTTT. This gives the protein CASSTGQGRSSNQPQHF.

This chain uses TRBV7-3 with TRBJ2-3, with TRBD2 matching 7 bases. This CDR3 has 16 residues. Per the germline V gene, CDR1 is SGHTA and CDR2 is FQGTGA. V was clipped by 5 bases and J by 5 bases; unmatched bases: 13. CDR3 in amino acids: CASSPKGGRAGDTQYF. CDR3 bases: TGTGCCAGCAGCCCTAAGGGTGGGAGGGCCGGAGATACGCAGTATTTT.

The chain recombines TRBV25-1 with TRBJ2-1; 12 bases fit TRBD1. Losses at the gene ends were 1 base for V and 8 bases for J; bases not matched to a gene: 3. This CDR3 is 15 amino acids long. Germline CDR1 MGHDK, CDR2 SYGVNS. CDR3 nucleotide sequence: TGTGCCAGCAGTGAATCAGGGACAGGGGGCTATGAGCAGTTCTTC. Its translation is CASSESGTGGYEQFF.

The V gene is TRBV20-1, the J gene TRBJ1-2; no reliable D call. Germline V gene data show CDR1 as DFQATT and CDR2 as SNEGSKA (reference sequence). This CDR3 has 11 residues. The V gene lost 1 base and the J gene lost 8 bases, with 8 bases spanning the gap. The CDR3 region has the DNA TGCAGTGCTAGAGTTTTGTCCGGCTACACCTTC. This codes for CSARVLSGYTF.

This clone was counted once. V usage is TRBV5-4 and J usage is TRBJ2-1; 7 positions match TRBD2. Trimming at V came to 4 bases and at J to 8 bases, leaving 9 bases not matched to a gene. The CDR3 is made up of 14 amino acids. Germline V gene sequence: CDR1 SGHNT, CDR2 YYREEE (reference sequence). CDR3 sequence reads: CASSPPAGTHEQFF. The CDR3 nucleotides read TGTGCCAGCAGCCCCCCAGCGGGGACTCATGAGCAGTTCTTC.

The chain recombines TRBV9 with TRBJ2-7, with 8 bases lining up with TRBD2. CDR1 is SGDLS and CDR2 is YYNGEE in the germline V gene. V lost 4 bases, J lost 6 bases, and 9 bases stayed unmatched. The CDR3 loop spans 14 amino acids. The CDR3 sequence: CASSPPAGASEQYF. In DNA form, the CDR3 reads TGTGCCAGCAGCCCCCCAGCGGGAGCTAGCGAGCAGTACTTC. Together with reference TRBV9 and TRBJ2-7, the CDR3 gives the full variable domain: DSGVTQTPKHLITATGQRVTLRCSPRSGDLSVYWYQQSLDQGLQFLIQYYNGEERAKGNILERFSAQQFPDLHSELNLSSLELGDSALYFCASSPPAGASEQYFGPGTRLTVT.

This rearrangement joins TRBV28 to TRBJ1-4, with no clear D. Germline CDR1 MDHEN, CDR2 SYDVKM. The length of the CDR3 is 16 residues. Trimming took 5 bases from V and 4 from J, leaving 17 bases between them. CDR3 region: CASSVTHMGGNEKLFF. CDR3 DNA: TGTGCCAGCAGTGTCACCCACATGGGAGGTAATGAAAAACTGTTTTTT.

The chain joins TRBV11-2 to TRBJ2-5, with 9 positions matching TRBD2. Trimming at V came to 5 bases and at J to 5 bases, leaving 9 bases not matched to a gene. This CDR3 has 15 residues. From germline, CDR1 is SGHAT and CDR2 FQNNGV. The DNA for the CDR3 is TGTGCCAGCAGCCCCAAGACTAGCGGCGGGGAGACCCAGTACTTC. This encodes CASSPKTSGGETQYF.

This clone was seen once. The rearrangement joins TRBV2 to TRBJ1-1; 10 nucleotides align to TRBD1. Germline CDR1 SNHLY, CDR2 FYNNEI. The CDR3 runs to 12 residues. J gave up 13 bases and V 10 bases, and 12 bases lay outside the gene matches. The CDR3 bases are TGTGCCACCCTTGACAGGGGGCCCGTCGGTTTCTTT. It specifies CATLDRGPVGFF. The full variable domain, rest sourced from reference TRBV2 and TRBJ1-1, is EPEVTQTPSHQVTQMGQEVILRCVPISNHLYFYWYRQILGQKVEFLVSFYNNEISEKSEIFDDQFSVERPDGSNFTLKIRSTKLEDSAMYFCATLDRGPVGFFGQGTRLTVV.

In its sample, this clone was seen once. CDR3 DNA sequence: TGTGCCAGCACCCCACTAGCGGGAGTATCCGGGGAGCTGTTTTTT. Amino acids: CASTPLAGVSGELFF. The V call is TRBV25-1, the J call TRBJ2-2, with 11 positions matching TRBD2. J lost 6 bases, V lost 7 bases, and 7 bases had no gene match. CDR3 length equals 15 residues. Germline loops: CDR1 MGHDK, CDR2 SYGVNS.

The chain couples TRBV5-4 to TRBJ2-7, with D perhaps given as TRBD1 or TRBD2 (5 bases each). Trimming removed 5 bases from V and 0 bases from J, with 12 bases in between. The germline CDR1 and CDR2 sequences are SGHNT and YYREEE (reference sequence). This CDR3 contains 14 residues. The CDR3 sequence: CASRDRDRSYEQYF. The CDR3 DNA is TGTGCCAGCAGAGACCGGGACCGCTCCTACGAGCAGTACTTC. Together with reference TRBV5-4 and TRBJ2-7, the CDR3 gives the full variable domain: ETGVTQSPTHLIKTRGQQVTLRCSSQSGHNTVSWYQQALGQGPQFIFQYYREEENGRGNFPPRFSGLQFPNYSSELNVNALELDDSALYLCASRDRDRSYEQYFGPGTRLTVT.

CDR3 DNA sequence: TGCGCCAGCAGCACTAACGGGGGGAGACCCAATGAGCAGTTCTTC. Its protein is CASSTNGGRPNEQFF. The V gene is TRBV5-1, the J gene TRBJ2-1; 7 bases align to TRBD2. With 4 bases clipped from V and 6 bases from J, the junction kept 10 bases outside the gene matches. The CDR3 is made up of 15 amino acids. Germline V gives CDR1 SGHRS, CDR2 YFSETQ.

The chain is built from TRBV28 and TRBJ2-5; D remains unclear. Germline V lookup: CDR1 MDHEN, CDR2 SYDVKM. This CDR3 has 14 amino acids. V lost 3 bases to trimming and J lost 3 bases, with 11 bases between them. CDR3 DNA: TGTGCCAGCAGTTTCCGATCGTTCGAAGAGACCCAGTACTTC. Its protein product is CASSFRSFEETQYF.